Listed here are 18 T cell receptor beta chains from one sample, sequenced in a study of shared clonotypes between healthy human individuals. The naive CD8 fraction comprised CD45RO-negative cells positively selected for CCR7 and excluded terminally differentiated effector memory CD45RA+ cells. Libraries were prepared by immunoSEQ multiplex PCR; TCRdb keeps only in-frame clonotypes and omits some of them. The sample shows 800,000 or so clones, about 96% of them seen only once. Sequenced input: naive CD8+ T cells sorted from blood. These receptors were obtained from a man aged 25 to 40 in good health.

This sequence joins TRBV5-4 and TRBJ2-1; D possibly corresponds to TRBD1 (6 bases). This CDR3 is built from 15 residues. Trimming took off 0 bases at V and 7 bases at J, with 14 bases between the two ends. CDR1 is SGHNT, CDR2 YYREEE, per germline (reference sequence). The CDR3 sequence: CASSLDRASSNEQFF. As DNA, the CDR3 is TGTGCCAGCAGCTTGGACAGGGCCTCCTCAAATGAGCAGTTCTTC. Using reference TRBV5-4 and TRBJ2-1 for the parts outside the CDR3, the full variable domain is ETGVTQSPTHLIKTRGQQVTLRCSSQSGHNTVSWYQQALGQGPQFIFQYYREEENGRGNFPPRFSGLQFPNYSSELNVNALELDDSALYLCASSLDRASSNEQFFGPGTRLTVL.

The J gene is TRBJ2-7, the V gene TRBV10-1, with TRBD2 identical over 9 bases. The J segment lost 2 bases and the V segment lost 6 bases, leaving 5 bases of the junction unmatched. Germline V gene sequence: CDR1 WNHNN, CDR2 SYGVQD (reference sequence). This CDR3 spans 14 amino acids. The CDR3 DNA reads as TGCGCCAGCAGGGAGGGACTAGCCCCCTACGAGCAGTACTTC. It encodes CASREGLAPYEQYF.

V usage is TRBV27 and J usage is TRBJ2-2; D call uncertain. The CDR3 is 12 residues long. Germline values: CDR1 MNHEY, CDR2 SMNVEV (reference sequence). V gave up 11 bases and J gave up 9 bases, with 16 bases separating them. This chain's CDR3 is CAPNPSGRELFF. The CDR3 region has the DNA TGTGCCCCCAACCCCTCCGGTCGGGAGCTGTTTTTT.

The chain uses TRBV11-2 and TRBJ1-1, with D possibly matching TRBD1 (6 bases). Germline loops: CDR1 SGHAT, CDR2 FQNNGV. The V end lost 1 base, the J end lost 4 bases, and 10 bases lay between the germline ends. There are 14 residues in the CDR3. CDR3 bases: TGTGCCAGCAGCTTAGCGGGGGGGCTCACTGAAGCTTTCTTT. Encoded protein: CASSLAGGLTEAFF. The variable domain in full, completed from reference TRBV11-2 and TRBJ1-1, reads EAGVAQSPRYKIIEKRQSVAFWCNPISGHATLYWYQQILGQGPKLLIQFQNNGVVDDSQLPKDRFSAERLKGVDSTLKIQPAKLEDSAVYLCASSLAGGLTEAFFGQGTRLTVV.

J is TRBJ1-1 and V is TRBV6-5, with D unclear. The CDR3 totals 13 residues. Germline CDR1 MNHEY, CDR2 SVGAGI. V was pared by 6 bases and J by 8 bases, with 16 bases between. CDR3 amino acids: CASRTGSFEEAFF. The CDR3 coding sequence is TGTGCCAGCAGGACTGGGTCCTTCGAAGAAGCTTTCTTT.

The J gene is TRBJ2-1, the V gene TRBV7-9; D is perhaps TRBD1 (6 bases). V gave up 5 bases and J gave up 5 bases, with 19 bases separating them. CDR3 length: 16 amino acids. Germline CDR1 SEHNR, CDR2 FQNEAQ (reference sequence). This CDR3 is CASSPVQGSPHNEQFF. Here the CDR3 DNA reads TGTGCCAGCAGCCCTGTGCAGGGGAGTCCCCACAATGAGCAGTTCTTC.

The chain carries TRBV9 and TRBJ1-4; D remains ambiguous. The CDR3 runs 17 residues. V lost 1 base to trimming and J lost 5 bases, with 18 bases between them. Germline loops: CDR1 SGDLS, CDR2 YYNGEE. The CDR3 reads CASSVSTLVVGNEKLFF. In nucleotides, the CDR3 is TGTGCCAGCAGCGTATCTACCCTAGTGGTCGGAAATGAAAAACTGTTTTTT.

This clone has a single count. The genes are TRBV6-4 and TRBJ2-1, with 8 bases identical to TRBD1. V shed 4 bases, J shed 9 bases, and the junction held 11 bases outside the gene matches. Germline V lookup: CDR1 MRHNA, CDR2 SNTAGT. The CDR3 has 15 residues. CDR3: CASSVDRGYRSEQFF. Here the CDR3 DNA reads TGTGCCAGCAGTGTCGACAGGGGTTATAGGAGTGAGCAGTTCTTC.

This chain joins TRBV2 and TRBJ1-2, with 7 nucleotides matching TRBD1. CDR3 length: 13 amino acids. V dropped 8 bases and J dropped 4; count of bases not matched to a gene: 7. Looked up from germline, CDR1 is SNHLY and CDR2 is FYNNEI. Written as DNA, the CDR3 is TGTGCCAGCCTAGGGGGCCTGGGCTATGGCTACACCTTC. This gives the protein CASLGGLGYGYTF.

V is TRBV27 and J is TRBJ2-7, with 7 bases lining up with TRBD2. The V gene end was trimmed by 4 bases and the J gene end by 3 bases; junction bases not matched to a gene: 9. The CDR3 covers 15 residues. Germline V gene sequence: CDR1 MNHEY, CDR2 SMNVEV (reference sequence). CDR3 DNA sequence: TGTGCCAGCAGTTCCGTTCGCGGGAGACTCTACGAGCAGTACTTC. Encoded protein: CASSSVRGRLYEQYF.

The gene calls are TRBV6-6 and TRBJ2-5; 8 bases are a match to TRBD1. The CDR3 runs 14 residues. In germline, CDR1 is MNHNY, CDR2 SVGAGI (reference sequence). J gave up 3 bases and V 5 bases, and 5 bases lay outside the gene matches. This CDR3 is CASSGQGWEETQYF. DNA of the CDR3: TGTGCCAGCAGTGGACAGGGTTGGGAAGAGACCCAGTACTTC.

This chain joins TRBV6-6 and TRBJ2-7, with TRBD2 as a possible D gene (7 bases). The CDR3 consists of 13 residues. V lost 2 bases, J lost 6 bases, and 11 bases lay in between. Germline CDR1 MNHNY, CDR2 SVGAGI (reference sequence). CDR3 region: CASSYLGGAEQYF. DNA of the CDR3: TGTGCCAGCAGTTACCTGGGGGGGGCCGAGCAGTACTTC.

The J gene is TRBJ2-2, the V gene TRBV11-3; D tentatively reads TRBD1 or TRBD2 (5 bases each). The CDR3 contains 14 residues. Germline loops: CDR1 SGHNT, CDR2 YENEEA. The V and J ends lost 5 bases and 4 bases respectively, with 11 bases between them. This CDR3 reads CASSEGTFTGELFF. The CDR3 coding sequence is TGTGCCAGCAGCGAGGGGACCTTCACCGGGGAGCTGTTTTTT.

The chain is built from TRBV27 and TRBJ2-3; D gene uncertain. This CDR3 spans 14 amino acids. Trimming shortened V by 5 bases and J by 2 bases, and 11 bases separated the two germline ends. Germline lookup yields CDR1 MNHEY and CDR2 SMNVEV (reference sequence). CDR3: CASSDNYPTDTQYF. CDR3 nucleotide sequence: TGTGCCAGCAGTGACAATTACCCCACAGATACGCAGTATTTT.

The chain carries TRBV30 and TRBJ1-1; no clear D. The germline V and J ends were trimmed by 7 bases and 5 bases, with 8 bases remaining between them. The V gene's germline CDR1 is GTSNPN and CDR2 SVGIG (reference sequence). The CDR3 runs 10 residues. CDR3 loop: CASDGTEAFF. The CDR3 DNA reads as TGTGCCTCAGACGGGACTGAAGCTTTCTTT.

CDR3 residues: CASSHIAGELFF. In nucleotides, the CDR3 is TGCGCCAGCAGCCATATAGCCGGGGAGCTGTTTTTT. The chain links TRBV4-1 to TRBJ2-2; no definite D call. V dropped 3 bases and J dropped 6 bases, with 5 bases sitting between them. The germline CDR1 and CDR2 sequences are MGHRA and YSYEKL. The CDR3 length is 12 residues.

The table lists this clone with a few counts. The chain joins TRBV7-2 to TRBJ1-2, with D unresolved. This CDR3 has 13 amino acids. The germline V gene has CDR1 SGHTA and CDR2 FQGNSA. The germline V and J ends were trimmed by 1 base and 7 bases, with 10 bases remaining between them. DNA for the CDR3: TGTGCCAGCAGCTTAGGCGGTCTAGTTGGCTACACCTTC. The encoded protein is CASSLGGLVGYTF.

The chain couples TRBV23-1 to TRBJ2-1, with 9 bases aligning to TRBD2. TRBV23-1 is an open reading frame whose function is uncertain. V dropped 6 bases and J dropped 5; count of bases not matched to a gene: 11. This CDR3 is built from 16 residues. The CDR3, as DNA: TGCGCCAGCAGGACTAGCGGCGACGTTTTTCACAATGAGCAGTTCTTC. Translated: CASRTSGDVFHNEQFF.